This T cell receptor (beta chain) emerged from a study of early stage breast cancer tumors (dated by TCRdb to the late 2010s). Turning to the overall study: Of the approximately 15 invasive breast tumors, roughly 13 were found to be estrogen receptor-positive, progesterone receptor-positive and HER2-negative. On average, each sample had 9.5 to 10-fold read coverage. Of the approximately twelve ER+/PR+/HER2- tumors, eight were classified as invasive ductal carcinomas and four as invasive lobular carcinomas. The samples as a whole yielded about 2,400,000 detected templates, corresponding to nearly 1,100,000 unique clonotypes. Summary of the overall study and its limitations: Bulk genomic DNA sequencing of unsorted cells missed chain pairing and functional markers such as CD4, CD8 and FOXP3. Tumors showed around 2.5-fold higher T cell density and higher clonality than adjacent normal breast tissue. Enriched TCRB sequences shared across patients were mostly commonly generated sequences, unlikely to play an important role in the tumor microenvironment. Because the cohort was small, analysis by tumor subtype was not possible. Repertoires from blood and normal breast were more alike than repertoires from blood and tumor, and in about 90% of the 16 patients, comparing each tissue with blood separated tumor from normal.

Regarding this clone: The clone's antigen remains unknown. No much larger clone exists at a distance of one base, and base qualities are not known.

CDR1 and CDR2 were assigned from the germline V gene (reference sequence) as GTSNPN and SVGIG. There are 14 amino acids in the CDR3, from cysteine to phenylalanine inclusive. Here the CDR3 DNA is all that survives: 42 bases in frame from base 1. From V the trimming removes 4 bases and from J it removes 1 base, while the gene matches leave 6 bases of the junction unaccounted for. Every sample was amplified as two independent genomic DNA replicates, using roughly 0.45 ug for blood and about 1.6 ug for tumor or normal breast. TCRB sequencing of genomic DNA was carried out with the ImmunoSeq Intro kit according to the manufacturer's instructions. Multiplex PCR ran approximately 34 cycles with proprietary primers and spike-in control sequences for absolute quantification. Single-end 150-bp reads were used to sequence an 87-bp fragment spanning the CDR3 and the flanking V and J genes. Each lane of an Illumina MiSeq using version 3.0 chemistry carried seven multiplexed samples, with two replicates per sample. The paper's data handling went like this. The vendor's proprietary pipeline processed the raw data and merged both replicates into a single result for each sample. To define clonotypes, the study grouped productive rearrangements that shared the V-gene family, CDR3 amino acid sequence and J-gene segment. To compute clonality, the normalized Shannon entropy (Pielou evenness) of TCRB abundances was subtracted from 1. To estimate T cell density, the total number of templates was divided by the input cell count, which was inferred from how much DNA went in. Recon, run with its default parameters, was used to estimate overall repertoire diversity and clonality. A clonotype was considered tumor-enriched if its abundance in tumor exceeded 0.1% and was at least 32-fold higher than its abundance in normal breast. TCRdb took this table from immuneACCESS and kept in-frame rearrangements with V and J called. Such tables lack part of the clones; where checked against another copy, unresolved V genes explain under half of the gap, and the rest is unexplained. The DNA gave D and trimming, while V, J and clone size come from that table. A total of just over 70,000 clones appear in this sample, under 85% of them only once. The ten top clones hold more than 3% of the sample.

The study profiled bulk TCR beta-chain repertoires in matched peripheral blood, tumor and adjacent normal breast tissue taken from over 15 patients with early-stage breast cancer. Before surgery, whole blood (about 4.5-11 mL) was collected into EDTA tubes and processed within 2 hours. Peripheral blood mononuclear cells were isolated by Ficoll-Paque centrifugation in SepMate-50 tubes. PBMCs were cryopreserved in aliquots of roughly 2 to 4.5 million cells in roughly 90% FBS with approximately 10% DMSO and kept in liquid nitrogen. The Qiagen AllPrep DNA/RNA Mini kit was used for genomic DNA extraction.

This TCR derives from a person between 60 and 70 years old with breast cancer. The sample was blood. The chain couples TRBV30 to TRBJ1-2; a stretch of 7 junction bases matches TRBD1. The CDR3 here reads CAWIEAGGNYGYTF. The DNA sequence is as follows: TGTGCCTGGATCGAGGCAGGGGGTAACTATGGCTACACCTTC.